The 18 T cell receptor beta chains given below trace back to one sample, sequenced in a study of cytomegalovirus exposure and HLA in healthy donors. PCR employed 60 Vbeta and 13 Jbeta primers. Using immunoSEQ multiplex PCR, the repertoire was profiled, and TCRdb retains in-frame clones only, with some absent. The table has approximately 100,000 clones, almost 80% seen once. Specimen: PBMCs. These receptors were collected from a man between 50 and 59 years old in good health and CMV-seropositive.

This chain connects TRBV4-2 to TRBJ1-6, with TRBD1 identical over 10 bases. CDR1 is LGHNA, CDR2 YNFKEQ, per germline. Unmatched junction bases numbered 2, after V lost 2 bases and J lost 7 bases. This CDR3 is built from 15 residues. The CDR3, as DNA: TGTGCCAGCAGCCAACGACAGGGGGCGAATTCACCCCTCCACTTT. Amino acids: CASSQRQGANSPLHF.

J is TRBJ2-3 and V is TRBV5-4, with TRBD2 matching over 12 bases. V lost 1 base and J lost 0; bases outside the gene matches: 6. The CDR3 is made up of 18 amino acids. CDR1 is SGHNT, CDR2 YYREEE, per germline (reference sequence). CDR3 loop: CASSLNGLAGTSTDTQYF. The CDR3 DNA sequence: TGTGCCAGCAGCTTGAATGGACTAGCGGGGACAAGCACAGATACGCAGTATTTT.

On this clone: Germline and junction disagree at one end, which may indicate a read error. CDR3: CASSLEGGRIDF. The CDR3 DNA follows: TGTGCCAGCAGCTTAGAGGGCGGGAGGATCGACTTC. This chain connects TRBV7-9 to TRBJ2-7; 8 bases fit TRBD2. Germline-derived CDR1 and CDR2 are SEHNR and FQNEAQ (reference sequence). The CDR3 spans 12 residues.

CDR3 sequence: CASRVGGVGTEAFF. The CDR3 DNA sequence: TGTGCCAGCAGAGTAGGGGGGGTCGGCACTGAAGCTTTCTTT. V gene TRBV27 combines with J gene TRBJ1-1; D perhaps matches TRBD1 (6 bases). V gave up 6 bases and J gave up 4 bases, with 15 bases separating them. Germline CDR1 is MNHEY and CDR2 is SMNVEV (reference sequence). The CDR3 length is 14 residues.

The chain carries TRBV11-3 and TRBJ2-7; D is perhaps TRBD2 (6 bases). CDR3 length: 12 residues. Germline CDR1 SGHNT, CDR2 YENEEA. The V and J ends lost 1 base and 6 bases respectively, with 7 bases between them. CDR3 sequence: CASSLGLGEQYF. The CDR3 coding sequence is TGTGCCAGCAGCTTAGGACTAGGCGAGCAGTACTTC.

There are a few counts of this clone. This chain links TRBV7-2 with TRBJ2-1; D is undetermined. The V end was cut by 1 base, the J end by 5 bases, with 6 bases between. The length of the CDR3 is 13 residues. Looked up from germline, CDR1 is SGHTA and CDR2 is FQGNSA. Here the CDR3 reads CASSLGVNNEQFF. The CDR3 DNA is TGTGCCAGCAGCTTAGGTGTCAACAATGAGCAGTTCTTC.

CDR3: CASSSRQGANYGYTF. In DNA form, the CDR3 reads TGTGCCAGCAGCTCCAGACAGGGGGCTAACTATGGCTACACCTTC. The chain recombines TRBV7-8 with TRBJ1-2, with 9 bases matching TRBD1. The germline gives CDR1 SGHVS, CDR2 FQNEAQ. With 4 bases clipped from V and 0 bases from J, the junction kept 3 bases outside the gene matches. The CDR3 runs 15 residues.

Here the CDR3 DNA reads TGTGCCAGCAGCCCACTGACAGGGGGAAGTGAGCAGTTCTTC. Protein: CASSPLTGGSEQFF. V is TRBV9 and J is TRBJ2-1; 9 bases are a match to TRBD1. CDR1 and CDR2 from the germline V gene are SGDLS and YYNGEE. The junction had 8 bases not matched to a gene; V was cut back by 4 bases and J by 9 bases. This CDR3 has 14 amino acids.

The table lists this clone with a few counts. Other nucleotide sequences in the sample specify the same CDR3. The V call is TRBV30, the J call TRBJ2-7; possible D gene TRBD1, 6 bases. This CDR3 comprises 12 residues. Trimming removed 1 base at V and 3 bases at J, with 7 bases between. CDR1 and CDR2 from the germline V gene are GTSNPN and SVGIG (reference sequence). CDR3 sequence reads: CAWSEQGYEQYF. CDR3 bases: TGTGCCTGGAGTGAACAGGGCTACGAGCAGTACTTC.

V usage is TRBV18 and J usage is TRBJ2-3; TRBD1 might be the D (5 bases). The CDR3 covers 16 residues. Trimming left V 3 bases short and J 2 bases short, with 15 bases between. Germline V gives CDR1 KGHSH, CDR2 LQKENI. In DNA form, the CDR3 reads TGTGCCAGCTCACCCGTTGGGCAGGGCCTCACAGATACGCAGTATTTT. Residues: CASSPVGQGLTDTQYF.

The V call is TRBV10-3, the J call TRBJ2-7, with a tentative D call TRBD2 (7 bases). The V end was cut by 3 bases, the J end by 5 bases, with 17 bases between. From germline, CDR1 is ENHRY and CDR2 SYGVKD. The CDR3 consists of 15 residues. This chain's CDR3 is CAISEGPGGLNEQYF. The CDR3 DNA follows: TGTGCCATCAGTGAAGGCCCCGGGGGGCTCAACGAGCAGTACTTC.

V and J are TRBV28 and TRBJ1-2; 9 nucleotides line up with TRBD1. The CDR3 runs to 13 residues. Trimming removed 7 bases from V and 5 bases from J; junction bases left unmatched: 5. Germline CDR1 and CDR2: MDHEN and SYDVKM. The CDR3 sequence: CASNTGTGYGYTF. Here the CDR3 DNA reads TGTGCCAGCAATACCGGGACAGGGTATGGCTACACCTTC.

The CDR3 region has the DNA TGTGCCAGCAGCCACCAAGCCGGGACTAGCGGCCGAGGCGTAAGCAATGAGCAGTTCTTC. Translated: CASSHQAGTSGRGVSNEQFF. The chain recombines TRBV4-2 with TRBJ2-1, with 11 bases fitting TRBD2. J lost 6 bases, V lost 3 bases, and 19 bases had no gene match. The CDR3 loop spans 20 amino acids. Germline V CDR1 and CDR2: LGHNA, YNFKEQ.

The rearrangement uses TRBV7-2 and TRBJ1-6; weak D call: TRBD1 (5 bases). The CDR3 totals 16 residues. Trimming stripped 2 bases from V and 7 bases from J, with 15 bases between. CDR1 SGHTA and CDR2 FQGNSA come from the germline V gene. CDR3 nucleotides: TGTGCCAGCAGCTTAAGAGGTGCCAGGGCGAATTCACCCCTCCACTTT. This translates into CASSLRGARANSPLHF. Full variable domain (remainder filled in from reference TRBV7-2 and TRBJ1-6): GAGVSQSPSNKVTEKGKDVELRCDPISGHTALYWYRQSLGQGLEFLIYFQGNSAPDKSGLPSDRFSAERTGGSVSTLTIQRTQQEDSAVYLCASSLRGARANSPLHFGNGTRLTVT.

This chain links TRBV7-2 with TRBJ2-7; 11 bases agree with TRBD2. The germline V gene encodes CDR1 SGHTA and CDR2 FQGNSA. The length of the CDR3 is 15 residues. J lost 6 bases, V lost 5 bases, and 9 bases had no gene match. The CDR3 DNA reads as TGTGCCAGCAGCCCCACCACTAGCGGGAGTGGCGAGCAGTACTTC. This codes for CASSPTTSGSGEQYF. Full variable domain (outside the CDR3, taken from reference TRBV7-2 and TRBJ2-7): GAGVSQSPSNKVTEKGKDVELRCDPISGHTALYWYRQSLGQGLEFLIYFQGNSAPDKSGLPSDRFSAERTGGSVSTLTIQRTQQEDSAVYLCASSPTTSGSGEQYFGPGTRLTVT.

The gene calls are TRBV7-9 and TRBJ2-1, with unresolved D. CDR3 length equals 15 residues. Between the trimmed V and J ends, which lost 5 bases and 0 bases, there was a span of 11 bases. Germline assignment: CDR1 SEHNR and CDR2 FQNEAQ (reference sequence). This CDR3 is CASSARLHSYNEQFF. CDR3 nucleotide sequence: TGTGCCAGCAGCGCCCGACTTCACTCCTACAATGAGCAGTTCTTC.

V and J are TRBV11-2 and TRBJ2-5; 9 nucleotides agree with TRBD1. Germline CDR1 SGHAT, CDR2 FQNNGV. With 1 base clipped from V and 2 bases from J, the junction kept 2 bases outside the gene matches. The CDR3 runs 15 residues. The CDR3 nucleotides are TGTGCCAGCAGCTTAGGGGACAGGGCTCAAGAGACCCAGTACTTC. As protein: CASSLGDRAQETQYF.

V gene TRBV10-3 combines with J gene TRBJ2-3; 9 nucleotides match TRBD1. The CDR3 runs to 17 residues. Per germline, CDR1 ENHRY and CDR2 SYGVKD. J lost 3 bases, V lost 4 bases, and 11 bases had no gene match. CDR3 nucleotides: TGTGCCATCAGTGGAGTGATTACGGGACAGGGTACAGATACGCAGTATTTT. Amino acid sequence: CAISGVITGQGTDTQYF.